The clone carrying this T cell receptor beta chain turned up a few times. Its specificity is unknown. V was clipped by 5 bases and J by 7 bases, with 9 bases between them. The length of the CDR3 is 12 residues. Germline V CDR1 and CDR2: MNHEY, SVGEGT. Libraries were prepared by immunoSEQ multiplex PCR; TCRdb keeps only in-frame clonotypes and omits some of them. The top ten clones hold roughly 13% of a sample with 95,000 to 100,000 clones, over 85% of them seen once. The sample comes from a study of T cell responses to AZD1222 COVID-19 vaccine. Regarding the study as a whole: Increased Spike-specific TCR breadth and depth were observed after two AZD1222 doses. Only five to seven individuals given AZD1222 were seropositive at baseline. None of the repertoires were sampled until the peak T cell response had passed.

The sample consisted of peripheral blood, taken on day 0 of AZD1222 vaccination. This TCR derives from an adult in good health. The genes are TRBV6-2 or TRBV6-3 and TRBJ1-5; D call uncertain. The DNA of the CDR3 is TGTGCCAGCAGTCGACCGGAACAGCCCCAGCATTTT. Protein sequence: CASSRPEQPQHF.